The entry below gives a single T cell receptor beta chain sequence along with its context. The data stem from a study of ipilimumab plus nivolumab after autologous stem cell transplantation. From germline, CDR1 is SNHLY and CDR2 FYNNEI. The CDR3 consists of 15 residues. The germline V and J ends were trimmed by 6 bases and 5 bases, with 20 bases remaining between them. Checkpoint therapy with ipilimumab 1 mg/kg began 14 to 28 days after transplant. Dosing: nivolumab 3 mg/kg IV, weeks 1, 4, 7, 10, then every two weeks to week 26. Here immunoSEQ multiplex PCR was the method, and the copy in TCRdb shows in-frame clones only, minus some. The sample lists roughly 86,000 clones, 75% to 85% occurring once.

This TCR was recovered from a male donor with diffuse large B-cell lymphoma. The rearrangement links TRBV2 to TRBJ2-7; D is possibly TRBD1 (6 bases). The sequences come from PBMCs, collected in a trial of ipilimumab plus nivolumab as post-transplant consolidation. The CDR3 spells CASSSQGSPPNEQYF. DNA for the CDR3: TGTGCCAGCAGCAGCCAGGGGTCCCCCCCGAACGAGCAGTACTTC.